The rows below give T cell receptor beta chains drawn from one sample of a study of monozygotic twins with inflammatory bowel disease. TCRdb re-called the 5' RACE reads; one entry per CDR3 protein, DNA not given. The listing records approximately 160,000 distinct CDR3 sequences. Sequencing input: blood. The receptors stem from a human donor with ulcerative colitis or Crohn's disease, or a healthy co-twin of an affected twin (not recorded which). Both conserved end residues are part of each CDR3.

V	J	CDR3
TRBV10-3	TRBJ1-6	CAISESQGVSPLHF
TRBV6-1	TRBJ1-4	CASTLTGGAPSNEKLFF
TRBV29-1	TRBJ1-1	CSVDISANTEAFF
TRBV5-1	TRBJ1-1	CASSTGQGGLNTEAFF
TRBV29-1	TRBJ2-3	CSVDMSTDTQYF
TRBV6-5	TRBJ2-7	CASSYSPIGRPYEQYF
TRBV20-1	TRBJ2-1	CSARDPGGPHNEQFF
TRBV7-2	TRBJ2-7	CASSRTSGGSSYEQYF
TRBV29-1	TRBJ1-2	CSVEEGTSNYGYTF
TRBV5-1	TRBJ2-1	CASSSSGTAGPNEQFF
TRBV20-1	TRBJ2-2	CSARPGLPNTGELFF
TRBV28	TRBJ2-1	CASSRTNEQFF
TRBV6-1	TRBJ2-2	CASSSTGGTEELFF
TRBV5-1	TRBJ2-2	CASSPSEDTGELFF
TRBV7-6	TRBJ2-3	CASSPPGVADTQYF
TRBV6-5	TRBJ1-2	CASSSGGGNYGYTF
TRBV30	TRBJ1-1	CAWSLNRGQLAFF
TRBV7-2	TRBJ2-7	CASSLRQGAWDEQYF
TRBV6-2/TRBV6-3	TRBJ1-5	CATRGSVGQPQHF
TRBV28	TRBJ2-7	CASSPLEGAASYEQYF
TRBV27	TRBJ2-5	CASSLQAGPPVETQYF
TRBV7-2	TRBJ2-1	CASSFAGYNEQFF
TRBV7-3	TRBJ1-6	CASSLTREQPLHF
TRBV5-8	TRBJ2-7	CASSFTGERQYF
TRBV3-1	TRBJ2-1	CATAGRYNEQFF
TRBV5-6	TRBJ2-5	CASSSRWVRETQYF
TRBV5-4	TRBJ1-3	CASSLRGPNSGNTIYF
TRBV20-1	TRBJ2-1	CSASEAGSYNEQFF
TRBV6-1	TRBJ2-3	CASSEQGYTQYF
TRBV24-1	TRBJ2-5	CATSANPTETQYF
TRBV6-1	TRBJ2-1	CASTRDTAYNEQFF